Sequencing of this TCR beta chain was carried out in a study of blood T cell repertoires in COVID-19. Study-wide background: COVID-19 samples collected from the United States, Italy and Spain covered acute and convalescent phases.

The CDR3 is 14 residues long. CDR1 and CDR2 from the germline V gene are MNHEY and SVGEGT. The trim removed 5 bases at V and 0 bases at J, leaving 1 base unmatched. Under the authors' procedure: Nucleated cell counts were estimated from reference gene primer amplification. Profiling relied on immunoSEQ multiplex PCR, and the TCRdb table lists in-frame clones only, not all of them. From that table come the V and J calls and clone size; the DNA was used to work out D and trimming. Seen here are some 270,000 clones, 70% to 85% observed once, and the top ten hold 0.87%. Sequenced sample: peripheral blood. The receptor's source is a human donor with COVID-19, enrolled during active disease. The donor label of this sample is uncertain. The chain uses TRBV6-2 or TRBV6-3 and TRBJ2-7, with TRBD1 matching over 10 bases. CDR3 residues: CASSDRGRSYEQYF. CDR3 bases: TGTGCCAGCAGTGACAGGGGGCGCTCCTACGAGCAGTACTTC.